A single sample is the source of the 7 T cell receptor beta chains below, sequenced in a study of PD-L1 blockade in urothelial cancer. Produced via immunoSEQ multiplex PCR; TCRdb's table is partial and in-frame only. Among 40,000 to 60,000 clones listed, approximately 80% were seen once. This sample's time point: peripheral blood 6 weeks after treatment start. The sample in question was PBMCs, obtained around atezolizumab (anti-PD-L1) treatment. These receptors were obtained from a man in his 70s with urothelial cancer.

V gene TRBV5-1 combines with J gene TRBJ2-2; 10 bases map to TRBD1. Per the germline V gene, CDR1 is SGHRS and CDR2 is YFSETQ. V was clipped by 7 bases and J by 5 bases; unmatched bases: 8. The CDR3 runs to 15 residues. CDR3 protein: CASGRDRGRTGELFF. CDR3 DNA: TGCGCCAGCGGCCGGGACAGGGGTCGGACCGGGGAGCTGTTTTTT.

This chain uses TRBV7-2 with TRBJ2-1; no reliable D call. Between the trimmed V and J ends, which lost 1 base and 7 bases, there was a span of 11 bases. Germline CDR1 is SGHTA and CDR2 is FQGNSA. The CDR3 covers 14 residues. The CDR3 here is CASSLDLASNEQFF. DNA of the CDR3: TGTGCCAGCAGCTTAGATCTGGCTTCTAATGAGCAGTTCTTC.

A single count supports this clone. The gene calls are TRBV18 and TRBJ2-1; TRBD2 matches 12 bases. This CDR3 has 17 residues. With 3 bases clipped from V and 7 bases from J, the junction kept 10 bases outside the gene matches. The germline V gene encodes CDR1 KGHSH and CDR2 LQKENI. CDR3 sequence (DNA): TGTGCCAGCTCACCCCGCGCTAGCGGGAGGGCCGTAAATGAGCAGTTCTTC. It specifies CASSPRASGRAVNEQFF.

This rearrangement joins TRBV29-1 to TRBJ1-2, with 7 bases aligning to TRBD1. V dropped 6 bases and J dropped 8; count of bases not matched to a gene: 9. Germline CDR1 and CDR2: SQVTM and ANQGSEA. The CDR3 spans 12 residues. CDR3 amino acids: CSVLTGARGYTF. The CDR3 DNA follows: TGCAGCGTCCTTACAGGGGCACGAGGCTACACCTTC. Using reference TRBV29-1 and TRBJ1-2 for the parts outside the CDR3, the full variable domain is SAVISQKPSRDICQRGTSLTIQCQVDSQVTMMFWYRQQPGQSLTLIATANQGSEATYESGFVIDKFPISRPNLTFSTLTVSNMSPEDSSIYLCSVLTGARGYTFGSGTRLTVV.

The V call is TRBV19, the J call TRBJ1-5; D not certain. CDR1 and CDR2 (germline): LNHDA, SQIVND (reference sequence). The CDR3 runs 15 residues. V lost 3 bases, J lost 6 bases, and 15 bases lay in between. The CDR3 here is CASSIYPREGQPQHF. For the CDR3, the DNA is TGTGCCAGTAGTATCTACCCTAGAGAAGGTCAGCCCCAGCATTTT.

This chain connects TRBV19 to TRBJ2-7, with D possibly being TRBD1 (5 bases). The CDR3 loop spans 14 amino acids. The ends were cut back, 6 bases at V and 3 bases at J, with 15 bases in the middle. Germline CDR1 reads LNHDA; CDR2 reads SQIVND (reference sequence). The chain's CDR3 is CASSDSHDSYEQYF. Written as DNA, the CDR3 is TGTGCCAGTAGCGACAGCCACGACAGCTACGAGCAGTACTTC. The complete variable domain, with remaining parts taken from reference TRBV19 and TRBJ2-7, reads DGGITQSPKYLFRKEGQNVTLSCEQNLNHDAMYWYRQDPGQGLRLIYYSQIVNDFQKGDIAEGYSVSREKKESFPLTVTSAQKNPTAFYLCASSDSHDSYEQYFGPGTRLTVT.

This clone has just one count. V is TRBV5-1 and J is TRBJ1-1, with 10 bases that match TRBD1. The CDR3 loop spans 15 amino acids. V dropped 0 bases and J dropped 5; count of bases not matched to a gene: 4. CDR1 and CDR2 from the germline V gene are SGHRS and YFSETQ. CDR3 region: CASSLGQGAGTEAFF. As DNA, the CDR3 is TGCGCCAGCAGCTTGGGACAGGGGGCGGGAACTGAAGCTTTCTTT.